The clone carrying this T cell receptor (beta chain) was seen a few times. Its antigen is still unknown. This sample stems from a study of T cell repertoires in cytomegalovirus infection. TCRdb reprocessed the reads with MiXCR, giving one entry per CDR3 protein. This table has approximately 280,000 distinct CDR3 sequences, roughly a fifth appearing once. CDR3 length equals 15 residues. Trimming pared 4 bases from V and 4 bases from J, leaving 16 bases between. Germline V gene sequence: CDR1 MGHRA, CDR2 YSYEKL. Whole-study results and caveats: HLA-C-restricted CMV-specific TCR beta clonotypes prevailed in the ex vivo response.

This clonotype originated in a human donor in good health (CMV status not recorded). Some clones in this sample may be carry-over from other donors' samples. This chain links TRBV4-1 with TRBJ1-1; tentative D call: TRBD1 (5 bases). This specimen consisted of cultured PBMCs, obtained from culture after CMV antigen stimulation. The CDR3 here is CASSPYQGVGTEAFF. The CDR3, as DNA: TGCGCCAGCAGCCCGTACCAGGGTGTAGGCACTGAAGCTTTCTTT.